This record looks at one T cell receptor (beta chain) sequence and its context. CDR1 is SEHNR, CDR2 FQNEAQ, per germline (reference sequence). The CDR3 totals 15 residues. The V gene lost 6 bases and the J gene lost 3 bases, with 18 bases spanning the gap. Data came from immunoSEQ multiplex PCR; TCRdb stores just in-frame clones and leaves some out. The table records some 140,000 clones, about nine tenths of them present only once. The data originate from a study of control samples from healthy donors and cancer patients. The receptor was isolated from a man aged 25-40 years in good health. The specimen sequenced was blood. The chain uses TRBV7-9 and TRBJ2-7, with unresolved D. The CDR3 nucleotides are TGTGCCAGCAGTTCGACGTCCCTAAAGCGCTACGAGCAGTACTTC. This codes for CASSSTSLKRYEQYF.